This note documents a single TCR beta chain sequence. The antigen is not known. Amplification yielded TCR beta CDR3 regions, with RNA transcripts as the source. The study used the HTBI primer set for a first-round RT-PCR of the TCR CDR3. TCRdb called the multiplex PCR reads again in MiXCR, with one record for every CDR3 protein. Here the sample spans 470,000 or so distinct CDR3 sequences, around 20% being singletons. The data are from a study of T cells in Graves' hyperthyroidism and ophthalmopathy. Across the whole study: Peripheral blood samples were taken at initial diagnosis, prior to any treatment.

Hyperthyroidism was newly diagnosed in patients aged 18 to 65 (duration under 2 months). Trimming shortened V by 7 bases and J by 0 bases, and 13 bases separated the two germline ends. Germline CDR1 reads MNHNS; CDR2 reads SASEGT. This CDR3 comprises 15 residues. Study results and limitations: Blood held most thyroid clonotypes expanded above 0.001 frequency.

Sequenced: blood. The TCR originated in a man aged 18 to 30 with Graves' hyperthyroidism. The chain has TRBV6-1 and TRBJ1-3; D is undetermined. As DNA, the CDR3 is TGTGCCAGCAATACGTACAGAGCCTCTGGAAACACCATATATTTT. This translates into CASNTYRASGNTIYF.